Below are 10 T cell receptor beta chains sequenced from a single sample in a study of blood T cell repertoires in COVID-19. TCRdb keeps only in-frame clones here, not all; method: immunoSEQ multiplex PCR. The sample lists 100,000 to 120,000 clones, about four fifths occurring once. Sequenced: peripheral blood. Every receptor here comes from a woman aged 60-75 years with acute or convalescent COVID-19.

Only one count was recorded for this clone. This chain links TRBV3-1 (or the pseudogene TRBV3-2) with TRBJ1-2; a weak D match, TRBD1 (6 bases). Per the germline V gene, CDR1 is LGHDT and CDR2 is YNNKEL (reference sequence). CDR3 length: 15 residues. V was clipped by 4 bases and J by 8 bases, with 20 bases between them. The CDR3 here is CASSLQTQGLWGYTF. In DNA form, the CDR3 reads TGTGCCAGCAGCCTGCAAACCCAGGGGCTTTGGGGCTACACCTTC.

The J gene is TRBJ1-6, the V gene TRBV5-1; D might be TRBD1 (6 bases). Trimming left V 4 bases short and J 4 bases short, with 18 bases between. Germline V gene lookup returns CDR1 SGHRS and CDR2 YFSETQ. CDR3 length: 17 residues. The CDR3 DNA is TGCGCCAGCAGCGCCTCAGGTCCAGGGGTTTATAATTCACCCCTCCACTTT. Protein product: CASSASGPGVYNSPLHF.

The chain carries TRBV7-2 and TRBJ2-3, with 10 bases that match TRBD2. Germline V gives CDR1 SGHTA, CDR2 FQGNSA. Trimming at V came to 7 bases and at J to 7 bases, leaving 11 bases not matched to a gene. The CDR3 is 15 residues long. CDR3 in DNA: TGTGCCAGCACCGGGCGGCTAGCGGGGGTGTATACGCAGTATTTT. Its protein product is CASTGRLAGVYTQYF.

The chain carries TRBV4-2 and TRBJ2-7; tentatively, D is TRBD1 (6 bases). Trimming removed 3 bases at V and 6 bases at J, with 15 bases between. The CDR3 runs to 14 residues. Germline V gene lookup returns CDR1 LGHNA and CDR2 YNFKEQ. For the CDR3, the DNA is TGTGCCAGCAGCCACCTTGGACAGTCAGGCGAGCAGTACTTC. Translating gives CASSHLGQSGEQYF.

The chain has TRBV24-1 and TRBJ2-1, with D tentatively TRBD2 (5 bases). V lost 3 bases, J lost 3 bases, and 14 bases lay in between. Germline CDR1 KGHDR, CDR2 SFDVKD. The CDR3 is 16 amino acids. CDR3 coding DNA: TGTGCCACCAGTGATCCGTCTAGCCTTGTCTACAATGAGCAGTTCTTC. The encoded protein is CATSDPSSLVYNEQFF.

The rearrangement uses TRBV24-1 and TRBJ2-7; 7 bases are a match to TRBD1. The CDR3 extends over 13 amino acids. Germline V gene sequence: CDR1 KGHDR, CDR2 SFDVKD. Trimming took 9 bases from V and 5 from J; bases not matched to a gene: 9. The CDR3 reads CATSTGKEDEQYF. CDR3 coding DNA: TGTGCCACCTCGACAGGGAAGGAGGACGAGCAGTACTTC.

The V gene is TRBV11-2, the J gene TRBJ1-2, with TRBD1 as a possible D gene (5 bases). Looked up from germline, CDR1 is SGHAT and CDR2 is FQNNGV. This CDR3 comprises 17 residues. Trimming shortened V by 4 bases and J by 5 bases, and 23 bases separated the two germline ends. The DNA of the CDR3 is TGTGCCAGCAGCTCTATCCGAGGTGTAGGGGCTCTTTATGGCTACACCTTC. It is translated as CASSSIRGVGALYGYTF.

V is TRBV4-3 and J is TRBJ2-7; TRBD2 matches at 8 bases. The V gene end was trimmed by 0 bases and the J gene end by 1 base; junction bases not matched to a gene: 2. Germline assignment: CDR1 LGHNA and CDR2 YSLEER. The CDR3 runs 15 residues. The CDR3 loop reads CASSQESGGSYEQYF. The CDR3 nucleotides read TGCGCCAGCAGCCAAGAAAGCGGGGGTTCCTACGAGCAGTACTTC.

This clone occurred a few times. The V and J genes are TRBV19 and TRBJ1-5; 7 positions agree with TRBD1. Trimming removed 6 bases from V and 4 bases from J; junction bases left unmatched: 15. This CDR3 region has 17 residues. CDR1 is LNHDA, CDR2 SQIVND, per germline (reference sequence). CDR3 DNA: TGTGCCAGTAGCCCGCGGAGGACAGGAACGGTTAATCAGCCCCAGCATTTT. This encodes CASSPRRTGTVNQPQHF.

V is TRBV24-1 and J is TRBJ1-2; weak D call: TRBD1 (5 bases). The CDR3 is 12 residues long. V lost 2 bases, J lost 9 bases, and 9 bases lay in between. Per germline, CDR1 KGHDR and CDR2 SFDVKD. CDR3 DNA sequence: TGTGCCACCAGTGATTCAGGGTCTAGCTACACCTTC. Amino acids: CATSDSGSSYTF.